The sequence of this T cell receptor beta chain was determined in a study of blood T cells in healthy people across ages. Germline V gene sequence: CDR1 MGHRA, CDR2 YSYEKL. This CDR3 spans 14 amino acids. V was clipped by 0 bases and J by 8 bases, with 13 bases between them. The second PCR ran roughly 6 to 11 cycles with a sample-barcoded 5' primer and J-beta primers. Using its own MiXCR run on the 5' RACE reads, TCRdb lists one record per CDR3 protein. In the table there are more than 750,000 distinct CDR3 sequences, roughly 29% of which are singletons. This clonotype was counted at least ten times. This same sample was also part of a study on T cells of mothers and their children. That work adds: The people who donated were a few healthy Caucasian mothers and their six children. Detection of persistent microchimeric T cell clones did not occur.

The receptor's source is a woman aged 40 to 55 in good health. V is TRBV4-1 and J is TRBJ1-2; D is possibly TRBD1 (5 bases). Sequenced: blood. CDR3 in amino acids: CASSQESRGVGYTF. DNA for the CDR3: TGCGCCAGCAGCCAAGAGTCAAGGGGTGTGGGCTACACCTTC.